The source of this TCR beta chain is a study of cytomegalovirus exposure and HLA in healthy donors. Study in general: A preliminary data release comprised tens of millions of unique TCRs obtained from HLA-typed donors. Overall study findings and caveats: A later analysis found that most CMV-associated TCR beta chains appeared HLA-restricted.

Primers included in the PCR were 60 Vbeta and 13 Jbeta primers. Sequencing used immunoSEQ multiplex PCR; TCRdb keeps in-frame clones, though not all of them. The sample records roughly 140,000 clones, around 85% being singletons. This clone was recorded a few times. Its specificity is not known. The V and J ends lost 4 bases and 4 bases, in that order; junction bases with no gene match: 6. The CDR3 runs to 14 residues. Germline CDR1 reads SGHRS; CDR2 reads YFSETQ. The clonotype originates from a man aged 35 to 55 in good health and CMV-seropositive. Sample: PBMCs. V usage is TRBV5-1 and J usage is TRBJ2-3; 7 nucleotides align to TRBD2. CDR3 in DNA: TGCGCCAGCAGCAAGGGACTAAGCGCAGATACGCAGTATTTT. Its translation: CASSKGLSADTQYF.